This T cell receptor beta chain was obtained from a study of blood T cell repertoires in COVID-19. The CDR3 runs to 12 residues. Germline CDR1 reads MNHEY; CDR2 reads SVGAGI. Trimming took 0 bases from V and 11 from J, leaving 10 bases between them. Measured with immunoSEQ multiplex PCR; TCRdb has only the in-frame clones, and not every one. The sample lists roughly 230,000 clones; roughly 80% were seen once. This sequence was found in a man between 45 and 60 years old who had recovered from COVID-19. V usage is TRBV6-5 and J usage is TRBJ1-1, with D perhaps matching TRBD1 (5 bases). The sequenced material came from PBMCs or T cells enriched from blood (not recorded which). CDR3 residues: CASSYSQGDAFF. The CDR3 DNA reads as TGTGCCAGCAGTTACTCTCAGGGTGACGCTTTCTTT.